This TCR beta chain came from a study of CD8 T cells in ankylosing spondylitis. The study's findings and limits: What appeared characteristic of ankylosing spondylitis blood was a TCR beta motif of seven to nine highly homologous variants.

Germline CDR1 reads KGHDR; CDR2 reads SFDVKD. The CDR3 is 13 amino acids. V was pared by 4 bases and J by 4 bases, with 9 bases between. This clonotype was seen at least ten times. Its target is not known. Each CDR3 protein gets one entry after TCRdb re-called the 5' RACE reads with MiXCR. The repertoire holds over 150,000 distinct CDR3 sequences, with around a sixth as singletons. What was sequenced was blood, either unsorted or a sorted T cell fraction (not recorded which). The chain employs TRBV24-1 and TRBJ1-2; D is ambiguous. The sequence came from a male donor aged 5 to 30 with ankylosing spondylitis or in good health (not recorded which). The CDR3 loop reads CATSDARFYGYTF. DNA of the CDR3: TGTGCCACCAGTGACGCACGTTTCTATGGCTACACCTTC.